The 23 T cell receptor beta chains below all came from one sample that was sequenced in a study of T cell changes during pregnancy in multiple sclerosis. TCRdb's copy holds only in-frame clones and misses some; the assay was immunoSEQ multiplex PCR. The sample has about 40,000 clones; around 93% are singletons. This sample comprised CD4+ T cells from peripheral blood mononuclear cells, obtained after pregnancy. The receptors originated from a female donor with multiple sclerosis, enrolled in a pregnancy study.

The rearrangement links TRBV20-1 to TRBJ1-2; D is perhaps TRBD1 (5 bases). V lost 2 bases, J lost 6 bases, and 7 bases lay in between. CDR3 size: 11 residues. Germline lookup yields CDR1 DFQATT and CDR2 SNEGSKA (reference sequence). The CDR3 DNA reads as TGCAGTGCTAGACAAGGGGATGGCTACACCTTC. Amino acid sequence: CSARQGDGYTF.

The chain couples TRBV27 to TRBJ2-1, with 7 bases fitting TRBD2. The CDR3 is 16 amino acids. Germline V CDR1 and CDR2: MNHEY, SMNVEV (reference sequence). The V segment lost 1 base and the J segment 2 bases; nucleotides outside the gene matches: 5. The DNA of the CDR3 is TGTGCCAGCAGTTTATTGGGGGGGAGGACCTACAATGAGCAGTTCTTC. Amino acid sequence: CASSLLGGRTYNEQFF.

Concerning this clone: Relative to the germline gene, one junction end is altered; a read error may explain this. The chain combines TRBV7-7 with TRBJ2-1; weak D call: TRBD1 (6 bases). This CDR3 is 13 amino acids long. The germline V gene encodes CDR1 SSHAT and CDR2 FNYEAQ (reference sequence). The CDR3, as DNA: TGTGCTAGCAGCATAGGGACACACAATGAGCAGTTCTTC. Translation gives CASSIGTHNEQFF. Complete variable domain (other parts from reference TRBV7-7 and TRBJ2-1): GAGVSQSPRYKVTKRGQDVTLRCDPISSHATLYWYQQALGQGPEFLTYFNYEAQPDKSGLPSDRFSAERPEGSISTLTIQRTEQRDSAMYRCASSIGTHNEQFFGPGTRLTVL.

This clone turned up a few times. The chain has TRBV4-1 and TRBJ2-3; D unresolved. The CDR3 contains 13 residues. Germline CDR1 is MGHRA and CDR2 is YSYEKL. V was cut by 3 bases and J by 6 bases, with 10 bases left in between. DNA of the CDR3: TGCGCCAGCAGCCACTCCCTTATGGATACGCAGTATTTT. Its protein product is CASSHSLMDTQYF.

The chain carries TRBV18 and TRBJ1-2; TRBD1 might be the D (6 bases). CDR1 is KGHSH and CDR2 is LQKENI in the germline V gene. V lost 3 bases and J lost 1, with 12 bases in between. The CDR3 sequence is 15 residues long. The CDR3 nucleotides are TGTGCCAGCTCACCCCCGGGACAAGTTAACTATGGCTACACCTTC. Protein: CASSPPGQVNYGYTF.

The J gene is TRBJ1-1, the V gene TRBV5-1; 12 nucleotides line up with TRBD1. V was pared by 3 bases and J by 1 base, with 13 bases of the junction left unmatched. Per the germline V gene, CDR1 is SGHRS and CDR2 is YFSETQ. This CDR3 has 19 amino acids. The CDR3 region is CASSSQKGTGGAGNTEAFF. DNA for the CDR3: TGCGCCAGCAGCTCACAAAAAGGGACAGGGGGCGCGGGGAACACTGAAGCTTTCTTT.

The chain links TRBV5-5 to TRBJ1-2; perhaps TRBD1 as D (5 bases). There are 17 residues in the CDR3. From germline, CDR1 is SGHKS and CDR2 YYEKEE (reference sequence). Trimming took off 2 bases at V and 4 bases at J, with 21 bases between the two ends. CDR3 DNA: TGTGCCAGCAGCTTTCAACAGACCTGGACAAGCCTCTATGGCTACACCTTC. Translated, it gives CASSFQQTWTSLYGYTF.

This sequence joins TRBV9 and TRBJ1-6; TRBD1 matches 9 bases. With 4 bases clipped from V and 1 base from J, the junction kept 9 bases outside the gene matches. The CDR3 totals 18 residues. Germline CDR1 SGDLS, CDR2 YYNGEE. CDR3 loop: CASSSRGQGNSYNSPLHF. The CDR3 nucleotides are TGTGCCAGCAGCTCCCGGGGACAGGGAAATTCCTATAATTCACCCCTCCACTTT.

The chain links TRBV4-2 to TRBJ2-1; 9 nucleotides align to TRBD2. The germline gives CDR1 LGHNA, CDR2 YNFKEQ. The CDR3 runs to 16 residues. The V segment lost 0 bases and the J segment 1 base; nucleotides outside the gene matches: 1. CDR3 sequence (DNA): TGTGCCAGCAGCCAAGATCTAGCGGGGTCCTACAATGAGCAGTTCTTC. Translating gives CASSQDLAGSYNEQFF.

This CDR3 reads CASSIDRGANQPQHF. The CDR3 bases are TGTGCCAGCAGCATTGACAGGGGCGCAAATCAGCCCCAGCATTTT. This sequence joins TRBV7-2 and TRBJ1-5, with 8 bases lining up with TRBD1. The CDR3 extends over 15 amino acids. V dropped 5 bases and J dropped 4; count of bases not matched to a gene: 7. Germline assignment: CDR1 SGHTA and CDR2 FQGNSA.

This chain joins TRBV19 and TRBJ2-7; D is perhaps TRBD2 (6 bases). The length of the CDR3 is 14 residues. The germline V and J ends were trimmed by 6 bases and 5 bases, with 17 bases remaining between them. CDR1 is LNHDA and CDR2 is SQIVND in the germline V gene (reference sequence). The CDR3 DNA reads TGTGCCAGTAGGCAGGTGGAGGGGCGGCACGAGCAGTACTTC. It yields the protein CASRQVEGRHEQYF.

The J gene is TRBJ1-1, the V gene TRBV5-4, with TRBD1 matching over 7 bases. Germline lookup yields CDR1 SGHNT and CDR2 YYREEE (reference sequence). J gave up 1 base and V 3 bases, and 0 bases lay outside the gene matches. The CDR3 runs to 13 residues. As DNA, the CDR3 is TGTGCCAGCAGCTGGGACAGGAACACTGAAGCTTTCTTT. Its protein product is CASSWDRNTEAFF.

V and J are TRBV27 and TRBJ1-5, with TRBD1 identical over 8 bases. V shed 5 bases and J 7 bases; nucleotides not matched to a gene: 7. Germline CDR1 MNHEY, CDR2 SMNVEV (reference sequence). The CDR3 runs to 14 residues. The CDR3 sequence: CASSTSQGAQPQHF. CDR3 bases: TGTGCCAGCAGTACATCTCAGGGGGCGCAGCCCCAGCATTTT.

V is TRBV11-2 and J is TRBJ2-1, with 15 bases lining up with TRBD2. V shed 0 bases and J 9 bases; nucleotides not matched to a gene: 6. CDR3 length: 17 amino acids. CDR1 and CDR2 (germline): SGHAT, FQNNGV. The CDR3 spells CASSLDGLAGGLGEQFF. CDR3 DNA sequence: TGTGCCAGCAGCTTAGACGGACTAGCGGGGGGGCTGGGTGAGCAGTTCTTC.

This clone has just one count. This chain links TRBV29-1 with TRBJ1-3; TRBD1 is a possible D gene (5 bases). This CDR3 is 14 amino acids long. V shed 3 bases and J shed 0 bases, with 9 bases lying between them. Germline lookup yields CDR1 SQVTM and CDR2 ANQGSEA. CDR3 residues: CSVDDSRSGNTIYF. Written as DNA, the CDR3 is TGCAGCGTTGATGACAGCCGCTCTGGAAACACCATATATTTT. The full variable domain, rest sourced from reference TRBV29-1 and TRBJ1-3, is SAVISQKPSRDICQRGTSLTIQCQVDSQVTMMFWYRQQPGQSLTLIATANQGSEATYESGFVIDKFPISRPNLTFSTLTVSNMSPEDSSIYLCSVDDSRSGNTIYFGEGSWLTVV.

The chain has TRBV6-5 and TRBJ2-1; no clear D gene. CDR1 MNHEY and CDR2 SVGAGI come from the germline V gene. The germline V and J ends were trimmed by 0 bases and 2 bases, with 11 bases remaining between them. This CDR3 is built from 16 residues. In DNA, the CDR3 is TGTGCCAGCAGTTACTCGATGGCAGATACCTACAATGAGCAGTTCTTC. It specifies CASSYSMADTYNEQFF.

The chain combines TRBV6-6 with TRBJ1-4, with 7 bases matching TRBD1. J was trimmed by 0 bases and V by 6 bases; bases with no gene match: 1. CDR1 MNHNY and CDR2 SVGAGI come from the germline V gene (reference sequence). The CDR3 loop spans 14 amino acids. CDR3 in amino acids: CASRGTATNEKLFF. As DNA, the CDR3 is TGTGCCAGCAGAGGGACAGCAACTAATGAAAAACTGTTTTTT.

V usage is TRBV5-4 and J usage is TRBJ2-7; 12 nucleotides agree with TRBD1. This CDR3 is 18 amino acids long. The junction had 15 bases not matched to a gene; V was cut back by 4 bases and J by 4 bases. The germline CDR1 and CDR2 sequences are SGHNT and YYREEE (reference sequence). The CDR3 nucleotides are TGTGCCAGCAGCGACACGACATTTTGGGACAGGGGGCATTACGAGCAGTACTTC. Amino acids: CASSDTTFWDRGHYEQYF.

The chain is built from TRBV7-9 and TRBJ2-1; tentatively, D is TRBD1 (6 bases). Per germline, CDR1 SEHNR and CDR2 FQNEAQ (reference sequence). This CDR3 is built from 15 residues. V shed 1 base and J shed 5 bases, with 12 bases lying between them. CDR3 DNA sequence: TGTGCCAGCAGCTTAGGCAGGGGTCTCAACAATGAGCAGTTCTTC. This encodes CASSLGRGLNNEQFF.

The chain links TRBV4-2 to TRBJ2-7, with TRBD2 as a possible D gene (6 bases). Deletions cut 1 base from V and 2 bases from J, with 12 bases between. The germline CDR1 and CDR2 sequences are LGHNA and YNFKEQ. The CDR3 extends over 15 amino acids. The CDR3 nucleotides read TGTGCCAGCAGCCAAGGGGGCGGGGTACCCTACGAGCAGTACTTC. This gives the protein CASSQGGGVPYEQYF.

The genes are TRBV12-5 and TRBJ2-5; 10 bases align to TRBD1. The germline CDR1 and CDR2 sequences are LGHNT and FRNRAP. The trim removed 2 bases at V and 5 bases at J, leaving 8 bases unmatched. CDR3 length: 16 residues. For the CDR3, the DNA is TGTGCTAGTGGTTTGAAGCGGGACAGGGGCATGGAGACCCAGTACTTC. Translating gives CASGLKRDRGMETQYF.

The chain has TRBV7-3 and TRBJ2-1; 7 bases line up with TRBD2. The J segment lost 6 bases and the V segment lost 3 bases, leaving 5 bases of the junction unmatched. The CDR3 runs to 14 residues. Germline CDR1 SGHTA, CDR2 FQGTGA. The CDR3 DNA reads TGTGCCAGCAGCTTCGGGGGGACGAGCAATGAGCAGTTCTTC. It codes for CASSFGGTSNEQFF.

The CDR3 reads CATRANRAIGEKLFF. The CDR3 nucleotides are TGTGCCACCAGAGCCAACAGGGCTATCGGTGAAAAACTGTTTTTT. The chain recombines TRBV15 with TRBJ1-4; a possible D gene is TRBD1 (6 bases). The germline V and J ends were trimmed by 6 bases and 7 bases, with 18 bases remaining between them. The CDR3 has 15 amino acids. Germline lookup yields CDR1 LNHNV and CDR2 YYDKDF (reference sequence).